The next 3 T cell receptor beta chains were all read from a single sample in a study of blood T cells in healthy people across ages. Primers used in a second PCR of roughly 6 to 11 cycles were a sample-barcoded 5' primer and a J-beta primer mix. Each CDR3 protein gets one entry after TCRdb re-called the 5' RACE reads with MiXCR. The top ten clones hold more than 3% of a sample with about 800,000 distinct CDR3 sequences, 20% to 25% of them seen once. In addition, the sample was reused for a study of T cells of mothers and their children.

The specimen sequenced was blood. These receptors were taken from a boy between 10 and 17 years old in good health.

This clonotype was counted between two and nine times. The chain is built from TRBV6-5 and TRBJ2-1, with 7 bases that match TRBD2. Per germline, CDR1 MNHEY and CDR2 SVGAGI. CDR3 size: 13 residues. Unmatched junction bases numbered 2, after V lost 6 bases and J lost 3 bases. The CDR3 DNA is TGTGCCAGCAGGAGCGGGAACTACAATGAGCAGTTCTTC. It translates to CASRSGNYNEQFF.

This chain joins TRBV6-5 and TRBJ1-4; D uncertain. The CDR3 is made up of 15 amino acids. Germline-derived CDR1 and CDR2 are MNHEY and SVGAGI. V lost 6 bases and J 2 bases, leaving 13 bases between the germline ends. Here the CDR3 DNA reads TGTGCCAGCAGGCACTCGCTGACGACTAATGAAAAACTGTTTTTT. This codes for CASRHSLTTNEKLFF.

The chain uses TRBV6-1 and TRBJ2-5; D is undetermined. The CDR3 sequence is 12 residues long. The V gene's germline CDR1 is MNHNS and CDR2 SASEGT. CDR3 sequence reads: CAASVGQETQYF. The CDR3, as DNA: TGTGCAGCCTCGGTGGGTCAAGAGACCCAGTACTTC.